These 8 T cell receptor beta chains originate from one sample sequenced in a study of blood T cells in healthy people across ages. A J-beta primer mix and a sample-barcoded 5' primer were used in a second PCR of about 7 to 11 cycles. TCRdb passed the 5' RACE reads through MiXCR, listing each CDR3 protein once. The sample carries about a million distinct CDR3 sequences, more than 30% recorded once. The specimen sequenced was blood. All receptors derive from a man between 18 and 29 years old in good health.

CDR3 in amino acids: CASSPLTWDRGSHNEQFF. The CDR3 region has the DNA TGTGCCAGCAGCCCTCTGACCTGGGACAGGGGGTCACACAATGAGCAGTTCTTC. V is TRBV7-9 and J is TRBJ2-1, with 11 bases identical to TRBD1. Trimming removed 5 bases from V and 5 bases from J; junction bases left unmatched: 14. Germline V gene lookup returns CDR1 SEHNR and CDR2 FQNEAQ (reference sequence). The CDR3 runs to 18 residues.

V and J are TRBV7-9 and TRBJ1-5, with D maybe TRBD1 (6 bases). CDR1 SEHNR and CDR2 FQNEAQ come from the germline V gene (reference sequence). This CDR3 region has 16 residues. V dropped 1 base and J dropped 3 bases, with 13 bases sitting between them. The CDR3 DNA reads as TGTGCCAGCAGCTTAGTGGGGGCCGTAGACAATCAGCCCCAGCATTTT. This translates into CASSLVGAVDNQPQHF.

This chain joins TRBV6-2 or TRBV6-3 and TRBJ2-4, with TRBD2 matching over 9 bases. The CDR3 spans 15 residues. Germline CDR1 and CDR2: MNHEY and SVGEGT. J gave up 6 bases and V 4 bases, and 7 bases lay outside the gene matches. In nucleotides, the CDR3 is TGTGCCAGCAGTTCCCGAGCGGGGGGAACAAACATTCAGTACTTC. Amino acid sequence: CASSSRAGGTNIQYF.

The rearrangement uses TRBV29-1 and TRBJ1-1; perhaps TRBD1 as D (5 bases). The CDR3 covers 10 residues. Trimming shortened V by 3 bases and J by 7 bases, and 6 bases separated the two germline ends. Per germline, CDR1 SQVTM and CDR2 ANQGSEA. DNA of the CDR3: TGCAGCGTTGAGGGACGTGAAGCTTTCTTT. It specifies CSVEGREAFF. Full variable domain (outside the CDR3, taken from reference TRBV29-1 and TRBJ1-1): SAVISQKPSRDICQRGTSLTIQCQVDSQVTMMFWYRQQPGQSLTLIATANQGSEATYESGFVIDKFPISRPNLTFSTLTVSNMSPEDSSIYLCSVEGREAFFGQGTRLTVV.

The rearrangement joins TRBV7-8 to TRBJ1-4, with a possible D match to TRBD1 (5 bases). V lost 3 bases to trimming and J lost 0 bases, with 11 bases between them. The CDR3 is 16 residues long. Germline-derived CDR1 and CDR2 are SGHVS and FQNEAQ. In DNA, the CDR3 is TGTGCCAGCAGCTTCTCAGGGAGGGCAACTAATGAAAAACTGTTTTTT. This sequence encodes CASSFSGRATNEKLFF.

At least ten counts were recorded for this clonotype. The rearrangement uses TRBV24-1 and TRBJ2-1, with a weak D call TRBD2 (5 bases). The CDR3 is 16 amino acids. V lost 2 bases to trimming and J lost 0 bases, with 10 bases between them. Germline CDR1 and CDR2: KGHDR and SFDVKD. This chain's CDR3 is CATSDSKGSSYNEQFF. CDR3 DNA sequence: TGTGCCACCAGTGATTCGAAAGGGAGCTCCTACAATGAGCAGTTCTTC.

The chain is built from TRBV2 and TRBJ2-5, with a possible D match to TRBD2 (6 bases). This CDR3 contains 16 residues. The V and J ends lost 0 bases and 1 base respectively, with 12 bases between them. The germline V gene encodes CDR1 SNHLY and CDR2 FYNNEI. DNA for the CDR3: TGTGCCAGCAGTGAAGCGCTGACTAGTTTCCAAGAGACCCAGTACTTC. It yields the protein CASSEALTSFQETQYF. Combining the CDR3 with reference TRBV2 and TRBJ2-5 gives the whole variable domain EPEVTQTPSHQVTQMGQEVILRCVPISNHLYFYWYRQILGQKVEFLVSFYNNEISEKSEIFDDQFSVERPDGSNFTLKIRSTKLEDSAMYFCASSEALTSFQETQYFGPGTRLLVL.

V usage is TRBV28 and J usage is TRBJ2-5, with D uncertain. V lost 6 bases and J 4 bases, leaving 18 bases between the germline ends. Germline values: CDR1 MDHEN, CDR2 SYDVKM. The CDR3 has 15 residues. CDR3 DNA sequence: TGTGCCAGCAGATCCCCCAAGGACGGGCGAGAGACCCAGTACTTC. Its translation: CASRSPKDGRETQYF.